The present TCR beta chain was sequenced within a study of T cell responses to AZD1222 COVID-19 vaccine. General study points: White British people made up most donors, females outnumbered males, and clonal diversity was possibly underestimated. Unmutated variant regions reportedly attract nearly half of all spike-specific TCRs. Spike as a whole was targeted by vaccine-associated CD4 TCRs, dominant at 160-218 and 743-854.

Germline V CDR1 and CDR2: SGHNT, YYREEE (reference sequence). Trimming removed 1 base from V and 4 bases from J, with 7 bases in between. The CDR3 is made up of 13 amino acids. Details on this clone: As yet, its antigen is unknown.

Generated by immunoSEQ multiplex PCR, the TCRdb table keeps only in-frame clones and is missing some. The data show over 40,000 clones, approximately 84% seen once. The clonotype was recovered from an adult in good health. The source material was peripheral blood, sampled on day 0 of AZD1222 vaccination. The V call is TRBV5-4, the J call TRBJ2-3; D might be TRBD1 or TRBD2, each matching 5 bases. The CDR3 DNA is TGTGCCAGCAGCTTGATGGGGGCAGATACGCAGTATTTT. Translating it yields CASSLMGADTQYF. Variable domain in full (rest from reference TRBV5-4 and TRBJ2-3): ETGVTQSPTHLIKTRGQQVTLRCSSQSGHNTVSWYQQALGQGPQFIFQYYREEENGRGNFPPRFSGLQFPNYSSELNVNALELDDSALYLCASSLMGADTQYFGPGTRLTVL.